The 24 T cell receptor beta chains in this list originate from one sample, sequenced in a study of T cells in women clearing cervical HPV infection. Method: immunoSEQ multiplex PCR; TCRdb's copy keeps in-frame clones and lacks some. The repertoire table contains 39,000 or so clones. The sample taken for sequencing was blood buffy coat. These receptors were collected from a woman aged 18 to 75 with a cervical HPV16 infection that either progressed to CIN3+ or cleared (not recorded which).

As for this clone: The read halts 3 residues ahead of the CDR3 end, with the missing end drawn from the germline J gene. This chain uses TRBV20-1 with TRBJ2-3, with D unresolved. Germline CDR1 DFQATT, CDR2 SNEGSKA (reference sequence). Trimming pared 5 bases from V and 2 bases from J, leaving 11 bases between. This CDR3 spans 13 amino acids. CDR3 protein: CSAGLETTDTQYF. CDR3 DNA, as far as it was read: TGCAGTGCTGGGCTTGAGACCACAGATACG.

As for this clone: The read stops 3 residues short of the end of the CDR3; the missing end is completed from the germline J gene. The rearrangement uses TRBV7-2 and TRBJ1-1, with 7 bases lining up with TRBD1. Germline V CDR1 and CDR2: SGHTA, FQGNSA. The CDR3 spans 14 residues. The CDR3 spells CASSVMGQKYEAFF. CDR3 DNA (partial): TGTGCCAGCAGCGTAATGGGACAGAAGTACGAG.

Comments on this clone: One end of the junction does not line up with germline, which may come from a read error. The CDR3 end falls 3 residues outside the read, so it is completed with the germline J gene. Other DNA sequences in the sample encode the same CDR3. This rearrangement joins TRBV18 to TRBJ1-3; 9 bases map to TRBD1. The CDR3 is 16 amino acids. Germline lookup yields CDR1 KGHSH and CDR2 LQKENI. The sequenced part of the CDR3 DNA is TGTGCCAGCTCACCGCGGGACAGGGCAACTGGAAACACG. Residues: CASSPRDRATGNT. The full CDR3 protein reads CASSPRDRATGNTIYF.

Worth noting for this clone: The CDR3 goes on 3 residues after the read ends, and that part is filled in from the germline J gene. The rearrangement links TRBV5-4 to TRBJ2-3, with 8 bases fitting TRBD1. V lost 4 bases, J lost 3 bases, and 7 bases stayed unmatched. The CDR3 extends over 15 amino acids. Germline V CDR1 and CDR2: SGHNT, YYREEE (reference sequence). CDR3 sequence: CASSRRQGRTDTQYF. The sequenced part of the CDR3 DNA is TGTGCCAGCAGCCGTCGACAGGGGAGAACAGATACG.

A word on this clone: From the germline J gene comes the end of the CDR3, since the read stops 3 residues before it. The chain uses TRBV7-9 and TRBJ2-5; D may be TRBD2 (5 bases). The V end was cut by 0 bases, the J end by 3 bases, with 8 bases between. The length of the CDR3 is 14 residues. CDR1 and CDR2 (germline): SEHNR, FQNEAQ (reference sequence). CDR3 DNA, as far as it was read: TGTGCCAGCAGCTTAGCGCGGGCTAAAGAGACC. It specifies CASSLARAKET. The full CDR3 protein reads CASSLARAKETQYF. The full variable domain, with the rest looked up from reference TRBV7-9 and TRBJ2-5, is DTGVSQNPRHKITKRGQNVTFRCDPISEHNRLYWYRQTLGQGPEFLTYFQNEAQLEKSRLLSDRFSAERPKGSFSTLEIQRTEQGDSAMYLCASSLARAKETQYFGPGTRLLVL.

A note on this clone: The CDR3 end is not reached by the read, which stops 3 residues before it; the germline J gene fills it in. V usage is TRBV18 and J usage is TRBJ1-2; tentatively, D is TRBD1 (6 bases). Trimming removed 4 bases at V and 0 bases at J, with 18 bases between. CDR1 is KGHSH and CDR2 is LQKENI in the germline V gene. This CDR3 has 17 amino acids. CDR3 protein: CASSLLDAEGANYGYTF. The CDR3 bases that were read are TGTGCCAGCTCACTTTTGGACGCCGAGGGGGCTAACTATGGC.

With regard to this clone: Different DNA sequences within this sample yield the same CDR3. The CDR3 region is CASSLGPRDRSSYEQYF. The CDR3 DNA, read in part, is TGCGCCAGCAGCTTGGGTCCTAGAGACAGGAGCTCCTACGAG. The rearrangement links TRBV5-1 to TRBJ2-7, with a weak D call TRBD1 (6 bases). The sequenced fragment ends 3 residues before the CDR3 boundary, so the rest is inferred from the germline J gene. Between the trimmed V and J ends, which lost 0 bases and 0 bases, there was a span of 16 bases. Germline V gene lookup returns CDR1 SGHRS and CDR2 YFSETQ. CDR3 size: 17 residues. Together with reference TRBV5-1 and TRBJ2-7, the CDR3 gives the full variable domain: KAGVTQTPRYLIKTRGQQVTLSCSPISGHRSVSWYQQTPGQGLQFLFEYFSETQRNKGNFPGRFSGRQFSNSRSEMNVSTLELGDSALYLCASSLGPRDRSSYEQYFGPGTRLTVT.

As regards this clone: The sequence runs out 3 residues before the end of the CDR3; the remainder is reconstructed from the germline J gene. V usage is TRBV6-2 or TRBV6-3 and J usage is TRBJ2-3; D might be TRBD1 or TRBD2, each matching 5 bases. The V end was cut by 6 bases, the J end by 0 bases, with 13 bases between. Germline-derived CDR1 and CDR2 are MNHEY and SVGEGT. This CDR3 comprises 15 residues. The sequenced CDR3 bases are TGTGCCAGCAGCCCCGAGGGGTGGAGCACAGATACG. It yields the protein CASSPEGWSTDT. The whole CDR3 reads CASSPEGWSTDTQYF.

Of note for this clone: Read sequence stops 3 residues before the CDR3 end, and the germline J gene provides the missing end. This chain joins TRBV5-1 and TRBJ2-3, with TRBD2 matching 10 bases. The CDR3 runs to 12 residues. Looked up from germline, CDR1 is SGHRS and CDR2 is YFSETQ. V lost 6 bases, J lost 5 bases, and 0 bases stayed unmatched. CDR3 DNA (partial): TGCGCCAGCAAGCGGGAGGGAGATACG. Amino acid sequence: CASKREGDT. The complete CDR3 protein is CASKREGDTQYF. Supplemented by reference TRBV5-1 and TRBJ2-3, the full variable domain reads KAGVTQTPRYLIKTRGQQVTLSCSPISGHRSVSWYQQTPGQGLQFLFEYFSETQRNKGNFPGRFSGRQFSNSRSEMNVSTLELGDSALYLCASKREGDTQYFGPGTRLTVL.

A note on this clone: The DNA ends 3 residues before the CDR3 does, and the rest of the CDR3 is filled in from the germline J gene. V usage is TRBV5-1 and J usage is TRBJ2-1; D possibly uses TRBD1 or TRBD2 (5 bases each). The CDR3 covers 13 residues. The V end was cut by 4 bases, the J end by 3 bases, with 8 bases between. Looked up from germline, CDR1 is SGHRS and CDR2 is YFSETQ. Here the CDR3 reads CASSRGVYNEQFF. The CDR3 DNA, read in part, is TGCGCCAGCAGCCGAGGGGTCTACAATGAG.

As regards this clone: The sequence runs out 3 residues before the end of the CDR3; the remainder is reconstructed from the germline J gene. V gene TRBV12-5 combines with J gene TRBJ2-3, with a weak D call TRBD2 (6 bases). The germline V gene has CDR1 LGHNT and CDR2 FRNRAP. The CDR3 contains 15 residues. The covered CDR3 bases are TGTGCTAGTGGTTTGGTGCCGGACCGGGGGTTAACG. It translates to CASGLVPDRGLT. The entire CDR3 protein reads CASGLVPDRGLTQYF. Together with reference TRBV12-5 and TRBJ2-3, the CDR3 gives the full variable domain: DARVTQTPRHKVTEMGQEVTMRCQPILGHNTVFWYRQTMMQGLELLAYFRNRAPLDDSGMPKDRFSAEMPDATLATLKIQPSEPRDSAVYFCASGLVPDRGLTQYFGPGTRLTVL.

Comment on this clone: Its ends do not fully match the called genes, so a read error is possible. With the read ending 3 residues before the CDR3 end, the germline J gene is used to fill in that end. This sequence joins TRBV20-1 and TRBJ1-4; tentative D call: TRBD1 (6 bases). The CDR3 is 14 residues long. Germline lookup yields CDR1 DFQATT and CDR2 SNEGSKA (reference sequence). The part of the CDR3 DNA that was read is TGCAGTGCTAGAGTCGGGACAACGAATGAAAAA. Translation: CSARVGTTNEK. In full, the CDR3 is CSARVGTTNEKLFF.

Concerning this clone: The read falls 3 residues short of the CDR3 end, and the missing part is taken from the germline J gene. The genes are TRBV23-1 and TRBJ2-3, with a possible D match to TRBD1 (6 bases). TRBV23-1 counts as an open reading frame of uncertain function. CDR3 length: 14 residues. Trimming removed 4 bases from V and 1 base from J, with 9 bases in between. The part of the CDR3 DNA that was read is TGCGCCAGCAGTCGGTCAGGGGGCACAGATACG. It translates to CASSRSGGTDT. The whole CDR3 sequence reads CASSRSGGTDTQYF.

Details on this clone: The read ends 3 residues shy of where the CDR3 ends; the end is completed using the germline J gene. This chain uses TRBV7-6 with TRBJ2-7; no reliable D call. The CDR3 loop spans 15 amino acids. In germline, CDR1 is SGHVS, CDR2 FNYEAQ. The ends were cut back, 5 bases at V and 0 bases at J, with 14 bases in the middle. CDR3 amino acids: CASSPTQTHSYEQYF. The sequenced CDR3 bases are TGTGCCAGCAGCCCTACTCAGACACACTCCTACGAG.

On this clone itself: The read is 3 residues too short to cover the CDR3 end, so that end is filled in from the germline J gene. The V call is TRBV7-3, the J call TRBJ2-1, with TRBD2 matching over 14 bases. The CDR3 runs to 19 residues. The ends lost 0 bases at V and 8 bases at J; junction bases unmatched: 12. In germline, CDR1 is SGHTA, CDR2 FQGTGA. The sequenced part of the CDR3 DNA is TGTGCCAGCAGCTTAACCGACACCGGGACTAGCGGGAGAGGCGATGAG. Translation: CASSLTDTGTSGRGDE. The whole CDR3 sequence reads CASSLTDTGTSGRGDEQFF.

The DNA read from the CDR3 is TGCAGTGCTAAAAGTCTAGTAGTGATCAATGAG. It is translated as CSAKSLVVINE. The CDR3 reads in full as CSAKSLVVINEQFF. The rearrangement joins TRBV20-1 to TRBJ2-1; D is ambiguous. The observed sequence ends 3 residues before the CDR3 terminus, with the missing tail filled in from the germline J gene. Germline values: CDR1 DFQATT, CDR2 SNEGSKA (reference sequence). The CDR3 consists of 14 residues. V gave up 4 bases and J gave up 6 bases, with 16 bases separating them.

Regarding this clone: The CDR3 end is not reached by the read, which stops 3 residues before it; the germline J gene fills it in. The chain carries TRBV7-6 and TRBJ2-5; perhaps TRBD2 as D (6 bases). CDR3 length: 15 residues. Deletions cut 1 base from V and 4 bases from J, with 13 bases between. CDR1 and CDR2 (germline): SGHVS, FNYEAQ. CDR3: CASSLGGGERETQYF. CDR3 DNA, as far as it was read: TGTGCCAGCAGCTTAGGTGGAGGGGAGAGAGAGACC.

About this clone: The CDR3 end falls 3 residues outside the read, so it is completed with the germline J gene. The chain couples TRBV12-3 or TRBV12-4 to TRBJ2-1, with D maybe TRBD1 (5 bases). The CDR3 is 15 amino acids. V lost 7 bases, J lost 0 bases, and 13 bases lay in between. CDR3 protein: CASIPTESSYNEQFF. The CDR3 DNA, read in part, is TGTGCCAGCATACCGACAGAGAGCTCCTACAATGAG.

CDR3 protein: CASSPDRGRKAEQYF. The part of the CDR3 DNA that was read is TGTGCCAGCAGCCCGGACAGGGGGCGCAAGGCCGAG. The chain combines TRBV11-2 with TRBJ2-7; 11 bases align to TRBD1. The read ends 3 residues before the CDR3 terminus; that terminus is restored from the germline J gene. V shed 5 bases, J shed 6 bases, and the junction held 9 bases outside the gene matches. The CDR3 length is 15 residues. The germline CDR1 and CDR2 sequences are SGHAT and FQNNGV. Looking up the rest from reference TRBV11-2 and TRBJ2-7 gives the full variable domain: EAGVAQSPRYKIIEKRQSVAFWCNPISGHATLYWYQQILGQGPKLLIQFQNNGVVDDSQLPKDRFSAERLKGVDSTLKIQPAKLEDSAVYLCASSPDRGRKAEQYFGPGTRLTVT.

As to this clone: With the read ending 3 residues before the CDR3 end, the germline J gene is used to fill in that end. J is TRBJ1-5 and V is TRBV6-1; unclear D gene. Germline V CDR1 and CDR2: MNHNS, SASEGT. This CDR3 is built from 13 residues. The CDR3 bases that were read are TGTGCCAGCAGTGAAGTCGGCGGTCCTCCC. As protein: CASSEVGGPP. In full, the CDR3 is CASSEVGGPPQHF.

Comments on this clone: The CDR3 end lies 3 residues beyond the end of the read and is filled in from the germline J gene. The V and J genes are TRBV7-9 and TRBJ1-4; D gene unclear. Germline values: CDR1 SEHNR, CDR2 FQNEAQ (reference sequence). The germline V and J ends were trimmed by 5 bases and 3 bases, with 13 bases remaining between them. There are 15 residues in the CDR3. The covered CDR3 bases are TGTGCCAGCAGCCCTCACTCTCAACCTAATGAAAAA. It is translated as CASSPHSQPNEK. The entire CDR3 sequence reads CASSPHSQPNEKLFF.

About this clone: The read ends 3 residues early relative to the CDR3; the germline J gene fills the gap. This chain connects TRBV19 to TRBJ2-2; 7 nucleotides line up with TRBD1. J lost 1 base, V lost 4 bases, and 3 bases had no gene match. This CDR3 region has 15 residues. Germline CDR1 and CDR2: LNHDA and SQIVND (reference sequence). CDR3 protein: CASSKGQQNTGELFF. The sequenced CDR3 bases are TGTGCCAGTAGTAAGGGACAGCAGAACACCGGGGAG.

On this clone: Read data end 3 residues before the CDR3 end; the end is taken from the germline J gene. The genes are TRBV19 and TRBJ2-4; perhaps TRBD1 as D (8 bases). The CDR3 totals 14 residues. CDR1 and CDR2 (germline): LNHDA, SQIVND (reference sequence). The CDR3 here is CASTAGGVSGGQYF. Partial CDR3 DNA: TGTGCCAGTACTGCAGGGGGCGTTTCGGGAGGT.

The CDR3: CASSLGQHSPLFF. The part of the CDR3 DNA that was read is TGTGCCAGCAGCTTGGGACAACATTCACCA. V is TRBV5-6 and J is TRBJ1-4; D is unresolved. With the read ending 3 residues before the CDR3 end, the germline J gene is used to fill in that end. Germline CDR1 reads SGHDT; CDR2 reads YYEEEE. The CDR3 is made up of 13 amino acids.